Each of the 21 T cell receptor beta chains below was sequenced from the same sample in a study of post-analysis software for immune sequencing data. Findings and limits, study-wide: Higher frequency in patients than in controls was seen for roughly five TRBV segments, with TRBV5-6, TRBV5-1 and TRBV20-1 among them.

TCR beta libraries were prepared from cDNA with unique molecular identifiers. TCRdb redid the calling of the PCR reads with MiXCR, one entry per CDR3 protein. The table has about 570,000 distinct CDR3 sequences, about a third seen once. Their antigens remain unidentified. The sample consisted of blood. The source of these receptors is a girl aged 2-17 years with multiple sclerosis.

The chain couples TRBV20-1 to TRBJ2-5; possible D gene TRBD2, 6 bases. The CDR3 loop spans 15 amino acids. Germline values: CDR1 DFQATT, CDR2 SNEGSKA (reference sequence). The V end was cut by 0 bases, the J end by 1 base, with 12 bases between. Written as DNA, the CDR3 is TGCAGTGCTAGAGATGGGAGGCCCATCCAAGAGACCCAGTACTTC. This translates into CSARDGRPIQETQYF.

This rearrangement joins TRBV11-2 to TRBJ2-7, with D possibly TRBD2 on 5 matching bases. Judging by the DNA end, TRBJ2-5 fits better; the J call may be wrong. The CDR3 extends over 15 amino acids. In germline, CDR1 is SGHAT, CDR2 FQNNGV. The CDR3 DNA reads TGTGCCAGCAGCGGATTTGGTCCCCGCGGGGAGACCCAGTACTTC. Amino acids: CASSGFGPRGETQYF.

The rearrangement links TRBV6-1 to TRBJ2-1; 7 bases are shared with TRBD2. The DNA end favors TRBJ2-7, so the J call may be wrong. Germline assignment: CDR1 MNHNS and CDR2 SASEGT. This CDR3 is built from 15 residues. The CDR3 sequence: CASSDWTRGYNEQYF. The CDR3 nucleotides read TGTGCCAGCAGTGATTGGACTAGGGGATACAATGAGCAGTACTTC.

This clonotype has only a few counts. The chain carries TRBV27 and TRBJ1-2, with a possible D match to TRBD1 (5 bases). Trimming removed 6 bases at V and 8 bases at J, with 19 bases between. CDR3 size: 14 residues. Germline-derived CDR1 and CDR2 are MNHEY and SMNVEV (reference sequence). CDR3 region: CASSFLPGGDGYTF. As DNA, the CDR3 is TGTGCCAGCAGCTTCCTTCCCGGGGGGGACGGCTACACCTTC.

The rearrangement uses TRBV12-3 or TRBV12-4 and TRBJ2-3; a weak D match, TRBD1 (5 bases). V lost 4 bases and J lost 6, with 11 bases in between. The CDR3 runs to 13 residues. The CDR3 spells CASSSYQGDTQYF. CDR3 sequence (DNA): TGTGCCAGCAGTTCGTATCAGGGCGATACGCAGTATTTT.

This clonotype has a handful of counts. The chain uses TRBV4-1 and TRBJ1-5, with D possibly TRBD1 on 5 matching bases. Germline values: CDR1 MGHRA, CDR2 YSYEKL. The CDR3 totals 16 residues. V lost 0 bases and J lost 0, with 9 bases in between. Written as DNA, the CDR3 is TGCGCCAGCAGCCAAGACGCAGGGCGTAGCAATCAGCCCCAGCATTTT. Its protein is CASSQDAGRSNQPQHF.

In this sample, this clonotype turned up a few times. This chain connects TRBV24-1 to TRBJ2-1; D might be TRBD1 or TRBD2, each matching 5 bases. The CDR3 consists of 14 residues. V was shortened by 2 bases and J by 6 bases, with 10 bases between the two germline ends. Looked up from germline, CDR1 is KGHDR and CDR2 is SFDVKD. CDR3 nucleotides: TGTGCCACCAGTGATTCTAGCCAGGGCAATGAGCAGTTCTTC. This encodes CATSDSSQGNEQFF.

The sample holds many counts of this clonotype. The gene calls are TRBV6-5 and TRBJ2-7, with no clear D. V was pared by 0 bases and J by 0 bases, with 6 bases between. The CDR3 loop spans 14 amino acids. The germline CDR1 and CDR2 sequences are MNHEY and SVGAGI. The CDR3 reads CASSYSFNSYEQYF. In nucleotides, the CDR3 is TGTGCCAGCAGTTACTCCTTCAACTCCTACGAGCAGTACTTC.

With respect to this clonotype: At one end the junction does not follow the germline gene, possibly because of a read error. The chain links TRBV20-1 to TRBJ2-7, with a weak D call TRBD1 (6 bases). CDR1 is DFQATT, CDR2 SNEGSKA, per germline (reference sequence). This CDR3 is 13 amino acids long. CDR3 sequence (DNA): TGCAGTGCTAGAGAAGTCAGGGGTCGCGAGCAGTATTTC. It encodes CSAREVRGREQYF.

This clonotype was observed a few times. This chain joins TRBV19 and TRBJ2-5; tentative D call: TRBD2 (5 bases). CDR1 LNHDA and CDR2 SQIVND come from the germline V gene (reference sequence). V was cut by 3 bases and J by 5 bases, with 7 bases left in between. The CDR3 contains 12 residues. CDR3 nucleotide sequence: TGTGCCAGTAGTATCTCGGGGGAGACCCAGTACTTC. Protein product: CASSISGETQYF.

The CDR3 spells CASSYSRVAGNTIYF. The CDR3 nucleotides read TGTGCCAGCAGTTACTCGAGAGTGGCTGGAAACACCATATATTTT. V is TRBV6-5 and J is TRBJ1-3; D gene unclear. The CDR3 has 15 residues. Trimming removed 0 bases from V and 2 bases from J, with 8 bases in between. Germline CDR1 MNHEY, CDR2 SVGAGI.

There are a few counts of this clonotype. The chain uses TRBV6-6 and TRBJ2-3, with D possibly being TRBD1 (6 bases). V lost 7 bases to trimming and J lost 4 bases, with 12 bases between them. The CDR3 runs 13 residues. Germline V gene data show CDR1 as MNHNY and CDR2 as SVGAGI (reference sequence). CDR3 protein: CASNLNRADTQYF. The DNA for the CDR3 is TGTGCCAGCAATCTAAACAGGGCAGATACGCAGTATTTT.

The chain recombines TRBV3-1 with TRBJ2-1; 9 nucleotides match TRBD2. This CDR3 contains 16 residues. The V and J ends lost 4 bases and 6 bases, in that order; junction bases with no gene match: 10. The germline V gene encodes CDR1 LGHDT and CDR2 YNNKEL (reference sequence). The CDR3, as DNA: TGTGCCAGCAGCCGGATTAGCGGGGGCCTTCTCAATGAGCAGTTCTTC. Amino acids: CASSRISGGLLNEQFF.

The chain has TRBV20-1 and TRBJ2-5, with 12 bases identical to TRBD2. The CDR3 is 18 amino acids. Germline values: CDR1 DFQATT, CDR2 SNEGSKA (reference sequence). Germline trimming cut 2 bases from V and 0 bases from J; bases unmatched to any gene: 10. The CDR3 nucleotides read TGCAGTGCTAGACGATCTAGCGGGGGGGCCCGTTACCAAGAGACCCAGTACTTC. The encoded protein is CSARRSSGGARYQETQYF.

The chain is built from TRBV5-1 and TRBJ2-1; 8 bases agree with TRBD2. There are 15 residues in the CDR3. The V gene end was trimmed by 4 bases and the J gene end by 4 bases; junction bases not matched to a gene: 7. In germline, CDR1 is SGHRS, CDR2 YFSETQ. CDR3 region: CASSVGLAEYNEQFF. CDR3 nucleotide sequence: TGCGCCAGCAGCGTAGGACTAGCCGAGTACAATGAGCAGTTCTTC.

With regard to this clonotype: One junction end does not reproduce the germline sequence, and a read error may be involved. V gene TRBV9 combines with J gene TRBJ2-1, with TRBD2 matching 12 bases. The CDR3 is made up of 15 amino acids. Germline loops: CDR1 SGDLS, CDR2 YYNGEE. CDR3 sequence (DNA): TGTGCCAGCACGCCGACTAGCGGGGGCTACGATGAGCAGTTCTTC. Its protein product is CASTPTSGGYDEQFF.

J is TRBJ1-2 and V is TRBV6-5; D gene unclear. The CDR3 extends over 12 amino acids. Germline V gives CDR1 MNHEY, CDR2 SVGAGI. With 1 base removed from V and 6 bases from J, the gap between germline ends came to 6 bases. The CDR3 sequence: CASSYFGDGYTF. The CDR3 coding sequence is TGTGCCAGCAGTTACTTCGGGGATGGCTACACCTTC.

The chain links TRBV7-9 to TRBJ1-4; D is uncertain. The CDR3 spans 16 residues. Germline V gene sequence: CDR1 SEHNR, CDR2 FQNEAQ (reference sequence). V was cut by 1 base and J by 8 bases, with 17 bases left in between. The CDR3 nucleotides are TGTGCCAGCAGCTTAGTCCGGGTTCTCAATACGGAAAAACTGTTTTTT. Protein sequence: CASSLVRVLNTEKLFF.

This clonotype appeared a few times. The rearrangement joins TRBV4-2 to TRBJ2-1, with D maybe TRBD2 (6 bases). CDR1 LGHNA and CDR2 YNFKEQ come from the germline V gene. Between the trimmed V and J ends, which lost 4 bases and 6 bases, there was a span of 19 bases. The CDR3 has 16 residues. For the CDR3, the DNA is TGTGCCAGCAGCCCCGGGGCGGGGACGCCTGGCAATGAGCAGTTCTTC. As protein: CASSPGAGTPGNEQFF.

This clonotype has only a few counts. The rearrangement uses TRBV6-5 and TRBJ2-3, with D possibly TRBD2 on 5 matching bases. Trimming took 7 bases from V and 1 from J, leaving 18 bases between them. This CDR3 has 16 amino acids. Germline V lookup: CDR1 MNHEY, CDR2 SVGAGI. CDR3 DNA: TGTGCCAGCACCCAAACGGGAAGTCTTGGCACAGATACGCAGTATTTT. It yields the protein CASTQTGSLGTDTQYF.

The table lists this clonotype with a few counts. The CDR3 DNA is TGTGCCAGCAGTTTGGGATGGAACACTGAAGCTTTCTTT. It encodes CASSLGWNTEAFF. The chain recombines TRBV12-3 or TRBV12-4 with TRBJ1-1; D not resolved. Trimming removed 3 bases at V and 1 base at J, with 6 bases between. The CDR3 length is 13 residues.